The T cell receptor (beta chain) described here comes from a study of blood T cell repertoires in COVID-19. The wider study: From the United States, Italy and Spain came samples of acute and convalescent COVID-19. T cells, B-cell-depleted T cells, or PBMCs supplied cDNA or gDNA.

In the source study's methods: Reference gene primers were amplified, and this amplification served to estimate nucleated cell counts. Data came from immunoSEQ multiplex PCR; TCRdb stores just in-frame clones and leaves some out. Clone size and the V and J calls come from that table; the DNA yielded D and trimming. Of 65,000 to 100,000 clones listed, 70% to 85% are singletons. The CDR3 is 14 amino acids. The germline V gene encodes CDR1 SGHNT and CDR2 YYREEE (reference sequence). The V and J ends lost 5 bases and 6 bases, in that order; junction bases with no gene match: 9. The chain couples TRBV5-4 to TRBJ2-7, with 9 bases matching TRBD1. The sample was peripheral blood. This receptor was obtained from a human donor in a cohort sampled during active COVID-19. CDR3 amino acids: CASRAGTGSSEQYF. The DNA of the CDR3 is TGTGCCAGCAGGGCCGGGACAGGGTCGTCCGAGCAGTACTTC.